The next 2 T cell receptor beta chains were all read from a single sample in a study of Graves' ophthalmopathy and Graves' hyperthyroidism. Amplification of TCR beta CDR3 regions used RNA transcripts. Second-round multiplex PCR came after first-round RT-PCR with HTBI primers. Each CDR3 protein gets one entry after TCRdb re-called the multiplex PCR reads with MiXCR. The sample carries 200,000 to 300,000 distinct CDR3 sequences, roughly 50% recorded once. The sample taken for sequencing was peripheral blood. The receptors originated from an adult man with Graves' ophthalmopathy.

This clonotype was observed a few times. The rearrangement joins TRBV12-3 or TRBV12-4 to TRBJ2-7, with D unresolved. This CDR3 spans 15 amino acids. Deletions cut 4 bases from V and 2 bases from J, with 15 bases between. In DNA, the CDR3 is TGTGCCAGCAGTTCTGGGAACAGTGGGACCTACGAGCAGTACTTC. The encoded protein is CASSSGNSGTYEQYF.

The chain is built from TRBV9 and TRBJ2-3, with TRBD2 as a possible D gene (5 bases). With the DNA end fitting TRBJ2-1 better, the J assignment may be wrong. The length of the CDR3 is 14 residues. Germline V gene sequence: CDR1 SGDLS, CDR2 YYNGEE. The CDR3 bases are TGTGCCAGCAGCTTAGTATACGGGAATACTGAGCAGTTCTTC. Its protein product is CASSLVYGNTEQFF.